This TCR beta chain comes out of a study of molecular identifiers for immune sequencing clone quantification. Naive CD8 libraries came from roughly 20,000 to 1,000,000 sorted cells with 10%, 30% or 50% RNA. The sorting of naive CD8 T cells used the CD8+CD4-CCR7+CD45RA+ phenotype. In this sample, this clonotype turned up many times. Making the bulk TCR libraries relied on previously described methods and listed TCR primers. TCRdb analysed the PCR reads with MiXCR anew, one entry per CDR3 protein. The sample has fewer than 350,000 distinct CDR3 sequences; about 23% are singletons. The V end lost 0 bases, the J end lost 2 bases, and 11 bases lay between the germline ends. Per germline, CDR1 SGHRS and CDR2 YFSETQ. This CDR3 contains 15 residues.

The chain carries TRBV5-1 and TRBJ1-1; D is undetermined. Sequenced material: naive CD8+ T cells from blood, with Jurkat cell RNA spiked in. Described subset: FACS-sorted CD8+CD4-CCR7+CD45RA+ naive T cells. The clonotype was recovered from a human donor in good health. Some libraries in this study had Jurkat cell RNA spiked in. The CDR3 spells CASSLAGRRNTEAFF. CDR3 sequence (DNA): TGCGCCAGCAGCTTGGCTGGCAGGAGAAACACTGAAGCTTTCTTT.